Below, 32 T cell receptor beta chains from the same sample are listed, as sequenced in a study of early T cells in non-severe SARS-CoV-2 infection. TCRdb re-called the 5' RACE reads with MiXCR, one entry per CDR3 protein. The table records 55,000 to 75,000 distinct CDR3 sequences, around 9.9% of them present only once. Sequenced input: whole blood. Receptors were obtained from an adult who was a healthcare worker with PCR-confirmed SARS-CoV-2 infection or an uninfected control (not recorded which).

The CDR3 spells CASSSRPDREYKQYF. The CDR3 nucleotides read TGTGCCAGCAGCTCAAGACCGGACAGGGAATATAAGCAGTATTTT. This rearrangement joins TRBV7-9 to TRBJ2-3; 8 nucleotides match TRBD1. The CDR3 is made up of 15 amino acids. V lost 4 bases, J lost 11 bases, and 14 bases stayed unmatched. CDR1 is SEHNR, CDR2 FQNEAQ, per germline (reference sequence).

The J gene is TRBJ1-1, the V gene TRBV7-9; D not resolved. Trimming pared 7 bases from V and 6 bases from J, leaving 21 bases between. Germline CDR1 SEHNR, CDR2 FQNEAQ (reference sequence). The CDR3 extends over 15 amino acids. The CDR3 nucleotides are TGTGCCAGCACCCTATCGGGAGGTGAGGACTCTGAAGCTTTCTTT. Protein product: CASTLSGGEDSEAFF.

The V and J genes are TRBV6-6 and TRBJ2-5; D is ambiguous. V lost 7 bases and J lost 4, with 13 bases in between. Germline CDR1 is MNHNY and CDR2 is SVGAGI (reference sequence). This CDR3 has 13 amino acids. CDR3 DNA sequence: TGTGCCAGCATTGGTGGGCCCGGAGAGACCCAGTACTTC. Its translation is CASIGGPGETQYF.

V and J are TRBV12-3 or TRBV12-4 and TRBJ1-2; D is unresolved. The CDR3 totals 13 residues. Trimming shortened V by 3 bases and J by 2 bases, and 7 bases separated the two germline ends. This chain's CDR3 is CASSFRSNYGYTF. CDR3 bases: TGTGCCAGCAGTTTCCGCTCAAACTATGGCTACACCTTC.

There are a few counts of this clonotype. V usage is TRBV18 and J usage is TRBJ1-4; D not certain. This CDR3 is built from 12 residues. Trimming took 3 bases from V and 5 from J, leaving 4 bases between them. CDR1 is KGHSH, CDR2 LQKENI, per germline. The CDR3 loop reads CASSPRNEKLFF. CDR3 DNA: TGTGCCAGCTCACCCAGGAATGAAAAACTGTTTTTT.

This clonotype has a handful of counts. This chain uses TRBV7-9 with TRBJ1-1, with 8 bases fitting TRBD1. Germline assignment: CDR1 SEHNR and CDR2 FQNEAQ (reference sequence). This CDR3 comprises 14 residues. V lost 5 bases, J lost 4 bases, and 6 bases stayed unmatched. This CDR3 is CASSVRQGITEAFF. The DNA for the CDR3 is TGTGCCAGCAGCGTACGACAGGGGATCACTGAAGCTTTCTTT.

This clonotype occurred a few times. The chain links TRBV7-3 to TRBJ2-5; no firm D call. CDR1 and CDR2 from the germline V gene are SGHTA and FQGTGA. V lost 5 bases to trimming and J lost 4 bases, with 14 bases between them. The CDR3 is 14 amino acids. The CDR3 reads CASSQGSGRETQYF. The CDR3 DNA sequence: TGTGCCAGCAGCCAAGGGTCGGGTAGAGAGACCCAGTACTTC.

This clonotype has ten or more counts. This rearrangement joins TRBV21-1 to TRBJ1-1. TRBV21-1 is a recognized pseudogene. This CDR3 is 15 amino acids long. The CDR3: CASSPIGRKNTEAFF. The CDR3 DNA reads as TGTGCCAGCAGCCCCATAGGGAGGAAGAACACTGAAGCTTTCTTT.

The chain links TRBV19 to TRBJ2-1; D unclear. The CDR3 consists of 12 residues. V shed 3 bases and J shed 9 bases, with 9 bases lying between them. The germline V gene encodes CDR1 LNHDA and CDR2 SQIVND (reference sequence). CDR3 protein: CASSIAPTEQFF. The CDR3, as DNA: TGTGCCAGTAGTATCGCTCCGACTGAGCAGTTCTTC.

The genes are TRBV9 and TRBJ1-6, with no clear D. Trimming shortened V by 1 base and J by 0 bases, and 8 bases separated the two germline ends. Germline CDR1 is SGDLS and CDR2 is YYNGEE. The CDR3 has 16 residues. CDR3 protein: CASSVSKSSYNSPLHF. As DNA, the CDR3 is TGTGCCAGCAGCGTAAGCAAAAGCTCCTATAATTCACCCCTCCACTTT.

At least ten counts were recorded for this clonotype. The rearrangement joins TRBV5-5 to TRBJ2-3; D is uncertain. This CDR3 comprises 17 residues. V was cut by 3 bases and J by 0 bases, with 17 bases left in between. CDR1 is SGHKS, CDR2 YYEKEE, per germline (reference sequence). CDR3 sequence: CASSSPTYTSSTDTQYF. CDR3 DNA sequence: TGTGCCAGCAGCTCACCCACTTACACCTCTAGCACAGATACGCAGTATTTT. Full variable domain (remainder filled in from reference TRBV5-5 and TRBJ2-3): DAGVTQSPTHLIKTRGQQVTLRCSPISGHKSVSWYQQVLGQGPQFIFQYYEKEERGRGNFPDRFSARQFPNYSSELNVNALLLGDSALYLCASSSPTYTSSTDTQYFGPGTRLTVL.

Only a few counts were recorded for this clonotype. The CDR3 protein is CAISESTIPGYTF. DNA of the CDR3: TGTGCCATCAGTGAGTCAACAATCCCTGGCTACACCTTC. V gene TRBV10-3 combines with J gene TRBJ1-2; no clear D. The CDR3 sequence is 13 residues long. Between the trimmed V and J ends, which lost 0 bases and 7 bases, there was a span of 9 bases. CDR1 and CDR2 from the germline V gene are ENHRY and SYGVKD.

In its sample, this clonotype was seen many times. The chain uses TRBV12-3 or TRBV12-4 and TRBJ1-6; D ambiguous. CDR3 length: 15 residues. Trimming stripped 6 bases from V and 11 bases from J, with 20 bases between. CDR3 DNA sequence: TGTGCCAGCAGCAGCGCAGGTCGGCCCATGGCACCCCTCCACTTT. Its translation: CASSSAGRPMAPLHF.

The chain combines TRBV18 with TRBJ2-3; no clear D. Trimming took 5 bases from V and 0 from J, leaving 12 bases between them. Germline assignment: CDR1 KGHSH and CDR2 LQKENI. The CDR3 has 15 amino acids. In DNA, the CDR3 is TGTGCCAGCTCAGCCTCTTCAATTAGCACAGATACGCAGTATTTT. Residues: CASSASSISTDTQYF.

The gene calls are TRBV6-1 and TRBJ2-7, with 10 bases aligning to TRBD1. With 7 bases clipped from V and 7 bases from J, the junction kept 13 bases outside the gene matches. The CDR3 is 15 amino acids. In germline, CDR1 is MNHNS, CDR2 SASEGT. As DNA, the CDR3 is TGTGCCAGCACCCTCGGAGGGACAGGGGATTATGAGCAGTACGTC. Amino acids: CASTLGGTGDYEQYV.

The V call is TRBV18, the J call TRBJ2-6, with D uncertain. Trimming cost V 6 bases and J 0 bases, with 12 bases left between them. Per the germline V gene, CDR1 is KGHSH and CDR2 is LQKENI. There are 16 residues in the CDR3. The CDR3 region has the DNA TGTGCCAGCTCCCCCCTATTAGGCTCTGGGGCCAACGTCCTGACTTTC. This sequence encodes CASSPLLGSGANVLTF.

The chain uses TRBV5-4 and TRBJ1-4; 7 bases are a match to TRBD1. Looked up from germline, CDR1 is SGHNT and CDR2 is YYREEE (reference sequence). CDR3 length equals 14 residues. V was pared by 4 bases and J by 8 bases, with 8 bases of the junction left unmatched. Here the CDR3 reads CASSPEDRVEKLFF. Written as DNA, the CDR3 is TGTGCCAGCAGCCCTGAAGACAGGGTCGAAAAACTGTTTTTT.

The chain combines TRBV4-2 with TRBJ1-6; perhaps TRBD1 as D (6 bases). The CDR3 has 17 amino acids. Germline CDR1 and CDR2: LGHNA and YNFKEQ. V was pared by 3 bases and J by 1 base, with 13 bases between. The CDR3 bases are TGTGCCAGCAGCCAGAGGACAGTCAGTTCCTATAATTCACCCCTCCACTTT. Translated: CASSQRTVSSYNSPLHF.

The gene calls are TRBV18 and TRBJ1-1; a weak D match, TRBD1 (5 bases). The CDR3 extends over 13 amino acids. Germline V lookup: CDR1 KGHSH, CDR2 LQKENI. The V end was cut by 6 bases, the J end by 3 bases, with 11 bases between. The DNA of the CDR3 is TGTGCCAGCTCCAGAGGAGGGGACACTGAAGCTTTCTTT. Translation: CASSRGGDTEAFF. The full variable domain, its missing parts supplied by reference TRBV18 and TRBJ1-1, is NAGVMQNPRHLVRRRGQEARLRCSPMKGHSHVYWYRQLPEEGLKFMVYLQKENIIDESGMPKERFSAEFPKEGPSILRIQQVVRGDSAAYFCASSRGGDTEAFFGQGTRLTVV.

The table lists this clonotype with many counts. The CDR3 protein is CSAEPRQGTYGYTF. In DNA, the CDR3 is TGCAGCGCCGAACCGAGGCAGGGGACATATGGCTACACCTTC. The V call is TRBV29-1, the J call TRBJ1-2, with D perhaps matching TRBD1 (6 bases). Per germline, CDR1 SQVTM and CDR2 ANQGSEA. This CDR3 comprises 14 residues. V lost 7 bases and J lost 5, with 20 bases in between.

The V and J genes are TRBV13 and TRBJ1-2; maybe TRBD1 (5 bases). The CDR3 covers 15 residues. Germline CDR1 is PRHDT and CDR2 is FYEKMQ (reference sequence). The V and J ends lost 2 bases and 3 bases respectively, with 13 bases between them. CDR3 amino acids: CASSLRGVPDYGYTF. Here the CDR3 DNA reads TGTGCCAGCAGCTTACGGGGGGTACCGGACTATGGCTACACCTTC. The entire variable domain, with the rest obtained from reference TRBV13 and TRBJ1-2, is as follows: AAGVIQSPRHLIKEKRETATLKCYPIPRHDTVYWYQQGPGQDPQFLISFYEKMQSDKGSIPDRFSAQQFSDYHSELNMSSLELGDSALYFCASSLRGVPDYGYTFGSGTRLTVV.

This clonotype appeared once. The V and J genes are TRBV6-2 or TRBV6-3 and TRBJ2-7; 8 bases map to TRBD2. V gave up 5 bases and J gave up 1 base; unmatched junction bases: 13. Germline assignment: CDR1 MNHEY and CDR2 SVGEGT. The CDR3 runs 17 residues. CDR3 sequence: CASSQPRWVAGSYEQYV. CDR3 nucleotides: TGTGCCAGCAGTCAACCCCGGTGGGTAGCGGGATCCTACGAGCAGTACGTC.

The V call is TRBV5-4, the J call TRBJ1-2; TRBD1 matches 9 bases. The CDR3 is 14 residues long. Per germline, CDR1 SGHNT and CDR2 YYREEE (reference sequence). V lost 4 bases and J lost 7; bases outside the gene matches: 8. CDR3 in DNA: TGTGCCAGCAGCCAACCGGGACAGGGAATTGGCTACACCTTC. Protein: CASSQPGQGIGYTF.

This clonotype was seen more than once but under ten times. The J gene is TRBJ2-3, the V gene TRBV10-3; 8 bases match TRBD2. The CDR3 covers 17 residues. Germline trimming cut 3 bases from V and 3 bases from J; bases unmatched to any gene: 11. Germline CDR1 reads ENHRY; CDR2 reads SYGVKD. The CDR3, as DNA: TGTGCCATCAGTGACCCGGGGGGGCCTGTAGTAACAGATACGCAGTATTTT. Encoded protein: CAISDPGGPVVTDTQYF.

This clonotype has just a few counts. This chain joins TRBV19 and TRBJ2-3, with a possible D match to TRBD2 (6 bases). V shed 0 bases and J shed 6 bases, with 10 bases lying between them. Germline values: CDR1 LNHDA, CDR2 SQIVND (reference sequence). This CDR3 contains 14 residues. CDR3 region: CASSIDRTTDTQYF. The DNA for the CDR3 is TGTGCCAGTAGTATAGATAGGACTACGGATACGCAGTATTTT.

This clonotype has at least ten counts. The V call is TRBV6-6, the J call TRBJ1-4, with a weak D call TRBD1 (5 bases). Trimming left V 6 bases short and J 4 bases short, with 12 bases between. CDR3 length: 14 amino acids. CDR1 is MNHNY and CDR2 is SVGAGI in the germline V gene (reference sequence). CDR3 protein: CASRKGDSNEKLFF. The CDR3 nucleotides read TGTGCCAGCAGAAAGGGAGACAGTAATGAAAAACTGTTTTTT.

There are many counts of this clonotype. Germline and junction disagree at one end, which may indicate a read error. Written as DNA, the CDR3 is TGTGCCAGCAGCTTAGGCTACTCTGAAAACACCATATATTTT. Protein: CASSLGYSENTIYF. This chain connects TRBV7-2 to TRBJ1-3, with D uncertain. The CDR3 length is 14 residues. From germline, CDR1 is SGHTA and CDR2 FQGNSA.

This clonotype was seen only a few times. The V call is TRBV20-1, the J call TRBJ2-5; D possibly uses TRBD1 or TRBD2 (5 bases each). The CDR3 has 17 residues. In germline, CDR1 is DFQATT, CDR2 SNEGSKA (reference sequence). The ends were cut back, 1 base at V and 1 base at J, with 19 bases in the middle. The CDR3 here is CSARGVEGRSSQETQYF. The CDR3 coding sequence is TGCAGTGCTAGAGGAGTAGAGGGGCGCTCATCCCAAGAGACCCAGTACTTC.

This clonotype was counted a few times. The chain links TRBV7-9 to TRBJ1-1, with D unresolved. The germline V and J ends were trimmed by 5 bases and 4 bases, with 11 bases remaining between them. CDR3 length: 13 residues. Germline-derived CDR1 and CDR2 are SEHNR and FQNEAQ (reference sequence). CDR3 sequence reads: CASSPFEATEAFF. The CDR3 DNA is TGTGCCAGCAGCCCCTTTGAGGCCACTGAAGCTTTCTTT.

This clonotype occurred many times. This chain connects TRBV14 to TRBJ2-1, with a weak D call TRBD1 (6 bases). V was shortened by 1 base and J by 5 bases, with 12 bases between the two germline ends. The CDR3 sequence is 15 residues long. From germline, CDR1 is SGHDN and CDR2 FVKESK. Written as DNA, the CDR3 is TGTGCCAGCAGCCAAGTTTTACAGGGACACAATGAGCAGTTCTTC. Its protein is CASSQVLQGHNEQFF.

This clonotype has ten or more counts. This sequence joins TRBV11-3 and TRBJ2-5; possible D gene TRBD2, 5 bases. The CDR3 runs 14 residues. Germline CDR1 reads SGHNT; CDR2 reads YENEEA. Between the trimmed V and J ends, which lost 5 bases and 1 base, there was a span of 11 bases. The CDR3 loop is CASSPASGQETQYF. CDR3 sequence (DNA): TGTGCCAGCAGCCCCGCCAGCGGCCAAGAGACCCAGTACTTC.

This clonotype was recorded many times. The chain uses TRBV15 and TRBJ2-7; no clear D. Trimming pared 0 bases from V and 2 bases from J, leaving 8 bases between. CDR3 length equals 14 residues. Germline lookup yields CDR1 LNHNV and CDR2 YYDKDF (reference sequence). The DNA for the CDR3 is TGTGCCACCAGCAGAGATCTCGGAACCTACGAGCAGTACGTC. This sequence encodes CATSRDLGTYEQYV.